A single sample gave rise to the 27 T cell receptor beta chains below, sequenced in a study of blood T cells in healthy people across ages. The use of a sample-barcoded 5' primer and a J-beta primer mix characterized a second PCR of about 7 to 12 cycles. From the 5' RACE reads, TCRdb called clonotypes with MiXCR, one entry per CDR3 protein. The sample includes 1,800,000 or so distinct CDR3 sequences, 35% to 50% of them seen just once. Sequenced sample: blood. The receptors were gathered from a human donor in good health.

This clonotype was seen a few times. This chain joins TRBV4-1 and TRBJ2-1; no firm D call. Germline CDR1 MGHRA, CDR2 YSYEKL. Trimming took 0 bases from V and 7 from J, leaving 13 bases between them. The CDR3 runs 15 residues. The CDR3 spells CASSQETQLPNEQFF. CDR3 DNA sequence: TGCGCCAGCAGCCAAGAGACCCAACTACCTAATGAGCAGTTCTTC.

The chain links TRBV12-3 or TRBV12-4 to TRBJ2-7; D is perhaps TRBD1 (7 bases). This CDR3 contains 18 residues. Trimming took 4 bases from V and 6 from J, leaving 28 bases between them. CDR3 coding DNA: TGTGCCAGCAGTTCCTTACCAGGGGGGAGTGAGGACGGCGGCGAGCAGTACTTC. This translates into CASSSLPGGSEDGGEQYF.

With respect to this clonotype: At one end, the junction sequence differs from germline, possibly due to a read error. The chain joins TRBV6-6 to TRBJ2-1, with D maybe TRBD2 (5 bases). Germline CDR1 reads MNHNY; CDR2 reads SVGAGI (reference sequence). This CDR3 is 16 amino acids long. CDR3 sequence: CASSRSAVSSYKEQFF. Here the CDR3 DNA reads TGTGCCAGCAGTCGCTCAGCGGTGAGCTCCTACAAAGAGCAGTTCTTC.

This clonotype was counted at least ten times. The chain employs TRBV20-1 and TRBJ2-7; no firm D call. Per the germline V gene, CDR1 is DFQATT and CDR2 is SNEGSKA (reference sequence). CDR3 length equals 15 residues. Trimming pared 4 bases from V and 2 bases from J, leaving 18 bases between. CDR3 sequence: CSATTLIGSPYEQYF. The CDR3 DNA sequence: TGCAGTGCTACCACCCTCATAGGGTCGCCCTACGAGCAGTACTTC.

V is TRBV20-1 and J is TRBJ1-1, with TRBD1 as a possible D gene (6 bases). V lost 5 bases to trimming and J lost 8 bases, with 15 bases between them. The CDR3 runs to 12 residues. The germline V gene has CDR1 DFQATT and CDR2 SNEGSKA (reference sequence). The CDR3 DNA is TGCAGTGCTGGGGGGACAAAAGTGGAAGCTTTCTTT. This translates into CSAGGTKVEAFF.

With regard to this clonotype: One end of the junction varies from germline; a read error may be responsible. The chain couples TRBV12-3 or TRBV12-4 to TRBJ1-2, with D possibly matching TRBD1 (6 bases). The CDR3 is 17 residues long. For the CDR3, the DNA is TGTGCCGGCAGTTTTAGACAGGCCTTGGTACTTAACTATGGCTACACCTTC. Protein product: CAGSFRQALVLNYGYTF.

CDR3 DNA sequence: TGTGCCAGCAGCTCCCTTTGGGGGCTAAGTGGACAAGAGACCCAGTACTTC. Amino acid sequence: CASSSLWGLSGQETQYF. The V and J genes are TRBV28 and TRBJ2-5; maybe TRBD1 (6 bases). There are 17 residues in the CDR3. The germline gives CDR1 MDHEN, CDR2 SYDVKM. The V and J ends lost 6 bases and 2 bases respectively, with 22 bases between them.

CDR3: CASSSRLDVGTDTQYF. In DNA, the CDR3 is TGTGCCAGCAGCTCCCGACTAGACGTGGGCACAGATACGCAGTATTTT. The chain combines TRBV7-9 with TRBJ2-3, with D possibly matching TRBD2 (6 bases). This CDR3 spans 16 amino acids. The V gene's germline CDR1 is SEHNR and CDR2 FQNEAQ (reference sequence). Trimming left V 4 bases short and J 1 base short, with 15 bases between. The entire variable domain, with the rest obtained from reference TRBV7-9 and TRBJ2-3, is as follows: DTGVSQNPRHKITKRGQNVTFRCDPISEHNRLYWYRQTLGQGPEFLTYFQNEAQLEKSRLLSDRFSAERPKGSFSTLEIQRTEQGDSAMYLCASSSRLDVGTDTQYFGPGTRLTVL.

This chain joins TRBV4-2 and TRBJ1-2; D is unclear. The germline V gene encodes CDR1 LGHNA and CDR2 YNFKEQ. Trimming took 2 bases from V and 1 from J, leaving 14 bases between them. This CDR3 contains 16 residues. The CDR3 nucleotides are TGTGCCAGCAGCCAATTTATACTCCTGAATAACTATGGCTACACCTTC. Protein: CASSQFILLNNYGYTF.

A few counts support this clonotype. The chain recombines TRBV29-1 with TRBJ1-4, with D possibly TRBD1 on 6 matching bases. Per the germline V gene, CDR1 is SQVTM and CDR2 is ANQGSEA. V lost 4 bases and J 3 bases, leaving 15 bases between the germline ends. The CDR3 spans 15 residues. The CDR3 DNA sequence: TGCAGCGTTGCGCGGAACAGGGACCCTAATGAAAAACTGTTTTTT. It yields the protein CSVARNRDPNEKLFF.

J is TRBJ2-1 and V is TRBV4-2; D uncertain. The CDR3 has 15 residues. The V end lost 1 base, the J end lost 14 bases, and 21 bases lay between the germline ends. Germline V gene data show CDR1 as LGHNA and CDR2 as YNFKEQ. CDR3 residues: CASSQGTHRADRKFF. The CDR3 region has the DNA TGTGCCAGCAGCCAAGGGACCCACCGGGCCGATAGAAAGTTCTTC.

This clonotype has only a few counts. The genes are TRBV10-3 and TRBJ1-6; a possible D gene is TRBD1 (5 bases). V was cut by 0 bases and J by 0 bases, with 9 bases left in between. Per the germline V gene, CDR1 is ENHRY and CDR2 is SYGVKD. This CDR3 is built from 17 residues. This CDR3 is CAISESGRGSYNSPLHF. The CDR3 DNA reads TGTGCCATCAGTGAGTCGGGGAGGGGCTCCTATAATTCACCCCTCCACTTT.

The chain links TRBV12-5 to TRBJ1-1; D unresolved. V was trimmed by 4 bases and J by 2 bases, leaving 14 bases between them. This CDR3 comprises 15 residues. Germline CDR1 reads LGHNT; CDR2 reads FRNRAP. The DNA for the CDR3 is TGTGCTAGTGGTTCCTCCAGCCACCTTAACACTGAAGCTTTCTTT. This codes for CASGSSSHLNTEAFF.

J is TRBJ1-1 and V is TRBV5-6; a possible D gene is TRBD1 (5 bases). The CDR3 contains 16 residues. In germline, CDR1 is SGHDT, CDR2 YYEEEE. V lost 5 bases to trimming and J lost 7 bases, with 24 bases between them. In DNA form, the CDR3 reads TGTGCCAGCAGTTTGAGACCGGGACGCCGGCGGCGTGAAGCTTTCTTT. Translating gives CASSLRPGRRRREAFF.

This rearrangement joins TRBV6-6 to TRBJ2-7, with D possibly matching TRBD2 (7 bases). The CDR3 extends over 15 amino acids. Trimming removed 2 bases at V and 3 bases at J, with 14 bases between. Germline V lookup: CDR1 MNHNY, CDR2 SVGAGI (reference sequence). The CDR3 region is CASSYRGGTGYEQYF. CDR3 nucleotide sequence: TGTGCCAGCAGTTACAGGGGGGGTACTGGCTACGAGCAGTACTTC.

The chain couples TRBV6-1 to TRBJ2-4; maybe TRBD2 (5 bases). The CDR3 contains 14 residues. Trimming cost V 7 bases and J 8 bases, with 18 bases left between them. CDR1 and CDR2 (germline): MNHNS, SASEGT. The CDR3 DNA reads as TGTGCCAGCATCCCTGGACTCGGTAGGGACATTCAGTACTTC. It specifies CASIPGLGRDIQYF.

The chain uses TRBV12-3 or TRBV12-4 and TRBJ1-1, with D possibly matching TRBD1 (6 bases). The length of the CDR3 is 16 residues. Trimming removed 7 bases from V and 10 bases from J, with 28 bases in between. The CDR3 region is CASNPMDSLNPGVAFF. In DNA form, the CDR3 reads TGTGCCAGCAATCCTATGGACAGCCTAAACCCGGGGGTAGCTTTCTTT.

V gene TRBV15 combines with J gene TRBJ2-7; D is uncertain. The CDR3 is 13 residues long. Germline CDR1 reads LNHNV; CDR2 reads YYDKDF (reference sequence). V lost 1 base and J lost 3, with 7 bases in between. The CDR3 is CATSRGNNYEQYF. The CDR3 nucleotides are TGTGCCACCAGCAGAGGAAACAACTACGAGCAGTACTTC.

Only a few counts were recorded for this clonotype. This chain links TRBV19 with TRBJ2-1; TRBD2 aligns across 10 bases. Unmatched junction bases numbered 9, after V lost 6 bases and J lost 7 bases. The length of the CDR3 is 15 residues. Germline CDR1 is LNHDA and CDR2 is SQIVND (reference sequence). Here the CDR3 DNA reads TGTGCCAGTAGGGAGCTAGCGGGGGTGGGAAATGAGCAGTTCTTC. It encodes CASRELAGVGNEQFF.

This clonotype was seen a handful of times. The chain couples TRBV5-1 to TRBJ2-1, with TRBD1 matching over 11 bases. The CDR3 extends over 16 amino acids. Germline CDR1 and CDR2: SGHRS and YFSETQ. Unmatched junction bases numbered 6, after V lost 0 bases and J lost 7 bases. This CDR3 is CASSLDLGTGGNEQFF. CDR3 coding DNA: TGCGCCAGCAGCTTGGATTTGGGGACAGGGGGGAATGAGCAGTTCTTC.

The rearrangement uses TRBV4-3 and TRBJ1-2; TRBD1 is a possible D gene (5 bases). From germline, CDR1 is LGHNA and CDR2 YSLEER. The CDR3 has 15 residues. V lost 4 bases and J 5 bases, leaving 17 bases between the germline ends. The CDR3 here is CASSPIRQPLYGYTF. The CDR3 bases are TGCGCCAGCAGCCCAATCCGACAGCCCCTTTATGGCTACACCTTC.

The gene calls are TRBV27 and TRBJ1-5, with no clear D. The V end lost 2 bases, the J end lost 1 base, and 12 bases lay between the germline ends. Germline CDR1 and CDR2: MNHEY and SMNVEV (reference sequence). The CDR3 has 16 amino acids. CDR3 in amino acids: CASSLSRGASNQPQHF. The CDR3 DNA sequence: TGTGCCAGCAGTTTAAGTCGGGGAGCGAGCAATCAGCCCCAGCATTTT.

This clonotype was observed a handful of times. The V gene is TRBV9, the J gene TRBJ1-1; D is unresolved. Trimming left V 3 bases short and J 0 bases short, with 15 bases between. CDR1 SGDLS and CDR2 YYNGEE come from the germline V gene. This CDR3 has 16 residues. The CDR3 DNA is TGTGCCAGCAGCGCGGATCAGGTCATCATGAACACTGAAGCTTTCTTT. Encoded protein: CASSADQVIMNTEAFF. The full variable domain, completed using reference TRBV9 and TRBJ1-1, is DSGVTQTPKHLITATGQRVTLRCSPRSGDLSVYWYQQSLDQGLQFLIQYYNGEERAKGNILERFSAQQFPDLHSELNLSSLELGDSALYFCASSADQVIMNTEAFFGQGTRLTVV.

V and J are TRBV5-1 and TRBJ2-5; D is uncertain. The J call could be wrong; TRBJ2-7 is a better fit for the DNA end. Looked up from germline, CDR1 is SGHRS and CDR2 is YFSETQ. The length of the CDR3 is 14 residues. The CDR3 here is CASSLAAESDEQYF. The CDR3 DNA sequence: TGCGCCAGCAGCTTGGCGGCAGAATCGGACGAGCAGTACTTC.

This clonotype was found a few times. V is TRBV12-5 and J is TRBJ2-5, with TRBD2 identical over 12 bases. The CDR3 loop spans 15 amino acids. Germline V gene lookup returns CDR1 LGHNT and CDR2 FRNRAP. J was trimmed by 5 bases and V by 6 bases; bases with no gene match: 7. The CDR3 here is CASGLHGLAGETQYF. Here the CDR3 DNA reads TGTGCTAGTGGACTGCATGGACTAGCGGGGGAGACCCAGTACTTC.

The rearrangement joins TRBV7-3 to TRBJ2-1; D perhaps matches TRBD2 (5 bases). The CDR3 is made up of 14 amino acids. CDR1 and CDR2 (germline): SGHTA, FQGTGA. Trimming took 5 bases from V and 6 from J, leaving 14 bases between them. This CDR3 reads CASSPGLGSNEQFF. Here the CDR3 DNA reads TGTGCCAGCAGCCCGGGATTGGGGTCCAATGAGCAGTTCTTC.

This clonotype was counted a few times. The chain employs TRBV13 and TRBJ2-4; no firm D call. This CDR3 is 15 amino acids long. Trimming cost V 0 bases and J 13 bases, with 19 bases left between them. Germline CDR1 reads PRHDT; CDR2 reads FYEKMQ (reference sequence). CDR3 residues: CASSLGPGTSGEQYF. DNA for the CDR3: TGTGCCAGCAGCTTAGGCCCAGGCACCTCCGGAGAGCAGTACTTC.